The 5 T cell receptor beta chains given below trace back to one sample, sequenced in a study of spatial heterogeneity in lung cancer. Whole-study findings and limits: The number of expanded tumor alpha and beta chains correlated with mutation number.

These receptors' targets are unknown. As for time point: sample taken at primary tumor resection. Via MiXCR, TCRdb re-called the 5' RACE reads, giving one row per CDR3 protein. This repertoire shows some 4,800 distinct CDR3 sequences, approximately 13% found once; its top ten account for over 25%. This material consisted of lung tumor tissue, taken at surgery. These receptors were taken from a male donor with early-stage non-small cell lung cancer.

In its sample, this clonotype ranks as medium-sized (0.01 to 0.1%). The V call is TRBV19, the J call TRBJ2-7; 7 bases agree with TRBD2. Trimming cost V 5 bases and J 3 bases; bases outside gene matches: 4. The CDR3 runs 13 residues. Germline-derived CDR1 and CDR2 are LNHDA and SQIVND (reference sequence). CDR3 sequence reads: CASSWSGGYEQYF. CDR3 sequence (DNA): TGTGCCAGTAGTTGGTCGGGGGGCTACGAGCAGTACTTC.

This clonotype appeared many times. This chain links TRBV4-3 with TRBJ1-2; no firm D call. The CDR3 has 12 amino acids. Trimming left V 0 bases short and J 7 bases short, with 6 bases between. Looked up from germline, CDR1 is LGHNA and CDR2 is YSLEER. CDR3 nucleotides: TGCGCCAGCAGCCAAGATGAGGGTGGCTACACCTTC. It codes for CASSQDEGGYTF.

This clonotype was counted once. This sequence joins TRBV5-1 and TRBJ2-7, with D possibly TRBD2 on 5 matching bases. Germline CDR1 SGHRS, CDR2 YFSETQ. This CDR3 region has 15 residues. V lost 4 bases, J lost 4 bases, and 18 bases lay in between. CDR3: CASSLTAGGGYEQYF. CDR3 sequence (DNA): TGCGCCAGCAGCCTCACCGCAGGCGGAGGTTACGAGCAGTACTTC.

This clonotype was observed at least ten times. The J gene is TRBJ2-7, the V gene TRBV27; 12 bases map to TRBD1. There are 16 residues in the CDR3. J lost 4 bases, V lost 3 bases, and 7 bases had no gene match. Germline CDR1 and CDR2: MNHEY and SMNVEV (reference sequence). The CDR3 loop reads CASSFEGTGGIYEQYF. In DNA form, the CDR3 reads TGTGCCAGCAGTTTTGAAGGGACAGGGGGCATTTACGAGCAGTACTTC.

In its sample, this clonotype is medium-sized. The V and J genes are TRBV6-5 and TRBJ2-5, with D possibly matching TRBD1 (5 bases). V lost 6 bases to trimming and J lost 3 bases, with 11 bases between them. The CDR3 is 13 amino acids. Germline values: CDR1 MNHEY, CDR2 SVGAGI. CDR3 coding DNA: TGTGCCAGCAGCCTTGGGGCGGAAGAGACCCAGTACTTC. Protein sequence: CASSLGAEETQYF.